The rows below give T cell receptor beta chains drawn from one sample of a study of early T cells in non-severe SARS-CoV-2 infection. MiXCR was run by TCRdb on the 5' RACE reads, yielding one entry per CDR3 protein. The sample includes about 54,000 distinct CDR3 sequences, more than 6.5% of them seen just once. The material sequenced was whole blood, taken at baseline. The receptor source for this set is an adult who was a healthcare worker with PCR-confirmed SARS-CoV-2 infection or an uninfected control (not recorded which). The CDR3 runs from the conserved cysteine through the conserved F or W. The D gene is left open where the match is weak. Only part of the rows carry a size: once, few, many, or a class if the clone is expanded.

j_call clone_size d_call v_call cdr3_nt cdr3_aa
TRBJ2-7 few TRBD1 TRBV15 TGTGCCACCAGCAGTCCGGGACAGGGGGCTTACGAGCAGTACTTC CATSSPGQGAYEQYF
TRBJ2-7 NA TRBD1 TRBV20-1 TGCAGTGCTAGTCCGGGACAGGGAACCTACGAGCAGTACTTC CSASPGQGTYEQYF
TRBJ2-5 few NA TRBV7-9 TGTGCCAGCAGCTTAGGGTTTGCACAACAAGAGACCCAGTACTTC CASSLGFAQQETQYF
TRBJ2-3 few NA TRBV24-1 TGTGCCACCAGTGATTCGGCAGGGATTAGAACAGATACGCAGTATTTT CATSDSAGIRTDTQYF
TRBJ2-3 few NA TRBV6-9 TGTGCCAGCAGGGTAGCCTCGGACAGCCCAACAGATACGCAGTATTTT CASRVASDSPTDTQYF
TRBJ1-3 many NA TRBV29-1 TGCAGCGTAGCCCAACGGAATATACTCGACGGGGGACTGAGCATCTCTGGAAACACCATATATTTT CSVAQRNILDGGLSISGNTIYF
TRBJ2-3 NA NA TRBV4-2 TGTGCCAACAAGTTAGGGGAAGGCCCAGATACGCAGTATTTT CANKLGEGPDTQYF
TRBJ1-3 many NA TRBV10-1 TGCGCCAGCAGTGAATGTAGACGCGGAAACACCATATATTTT CASSECRRGNTIYF
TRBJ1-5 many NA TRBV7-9 TGTGCCAGCAGCTTAGAAGGGGCAGTACCCCAGCATTTT CASSLEGAVPQHF
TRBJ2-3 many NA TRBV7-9 TGTGCCAGCAGCTGGGCCGGGGGTAGCACAGATACGCAGTATTTT CASSWAGGSTDTQYF
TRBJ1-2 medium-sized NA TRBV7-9 TGTGCCAGCAGCAATATGGAGAATTTCTATGGCTACACCTTC CASSNMENFYGYTF
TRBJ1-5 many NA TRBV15 TGTGCCACCAGCATATCGCGGGGGGGAGGCAATCAGCCCCAGCATTTT CATSISRGGGNQPQHF
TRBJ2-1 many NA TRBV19 TGTGCCAGTAGTTCGGGGGGCGTCTACAATGAGCAGTTCTTC CASSSGGVYNEQFF
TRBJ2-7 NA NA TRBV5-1 TGCGCCAGCAGCTTCCGAGACCATTCCTACGAGCAGTACTTC CASSFRDHSYEQYF
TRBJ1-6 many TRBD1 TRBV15 TGTGCCACCAGCAAAGTACTAACAGGGGGCGGTTCACCCCTCCACTTT CATSKVLTGGGSPLHF
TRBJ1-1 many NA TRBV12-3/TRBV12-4 TGTGCCAGCAGTCCCAGGGAGAGGGGAGCTTTCTTT CASSPRERGAFF
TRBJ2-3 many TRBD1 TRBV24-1 TGTGCCACCAGTGACCGACAGGGCTCTAGCACAGATACGCAGTATTTT CATSDRQGSSTDTQYF
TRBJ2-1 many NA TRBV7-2 TGTGCCAGCAGCTCCCTTGCCACCTACAATGAGCAGTTCTTC CASSSLATYNEQFF
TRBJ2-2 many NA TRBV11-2 TGTGCCAGCAGCCGGACTCCAGGGGAGCTGTTTTTT CASSRTPGELFF
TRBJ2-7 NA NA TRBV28 TGTGCCAGCAGTTTATCACCACGCGGGGCGCAGTACTTC CASSLSPRGAQYF
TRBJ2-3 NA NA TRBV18 TGTGCCAGCTCACCACCGACAAGGGCAGATACGCAGTATTTT CASSPPTRADTQYF
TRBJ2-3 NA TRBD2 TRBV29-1 TGCAGCGTCCAGACTAGCGGATACTTGGGCACAGATACGCAGTATTTT CSVQTSGYLGTDTQYF
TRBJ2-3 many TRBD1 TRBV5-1 TGCGCCAGCTCCGGGACAGCCAAAGGTAGCACAGATACGCAGTATTTT CASSGTAKGSTDTQYF
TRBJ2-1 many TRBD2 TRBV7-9 TGTGCCAGCAGACACAGCGGGGGGCCAAACAATGAGCAGTTCTTC CASRHSGGPNNEQFF